This T cell receptor (beta chain) was captured by sequencing in a study of neoadjuvant anti-PD-1 for oral cavity cancer. The overall study: Patients without progression received a fourth nivolumab dose around day 43, then surgical resection on days 50-56.

From germline, CDR1 is MNHEY and CDR2 SMNVEV (reference sequence). The CDR3 runs to 15 residues. V was shortened by 5 bases and J by 2 bases, with 13 bases between the two germline ends. Using immunoSEQ multiplex PCR, the repertoire was profiled, and TCRdb retains in-frame clones only, with some absent. Among about 72,000 clones listed, 65% to 85% were seen once. The sequenced sample was PBMCs, obtained before nivolumab (anti-PD-1) treatment. This receptor was taken from a person between 40 and 85 years old with oral cavity squamous cell carcinoma. The rearrangement joins TRBV27 to TRBJ1-5; no definite D call. CDR3 amino acids: CASSGGASGNQPQHF. In nucleotides, the CDR3 is TGTGCCAGCAGTGGCGGAGCGTCCGGCAATCAGCCCCAGCATTTT.